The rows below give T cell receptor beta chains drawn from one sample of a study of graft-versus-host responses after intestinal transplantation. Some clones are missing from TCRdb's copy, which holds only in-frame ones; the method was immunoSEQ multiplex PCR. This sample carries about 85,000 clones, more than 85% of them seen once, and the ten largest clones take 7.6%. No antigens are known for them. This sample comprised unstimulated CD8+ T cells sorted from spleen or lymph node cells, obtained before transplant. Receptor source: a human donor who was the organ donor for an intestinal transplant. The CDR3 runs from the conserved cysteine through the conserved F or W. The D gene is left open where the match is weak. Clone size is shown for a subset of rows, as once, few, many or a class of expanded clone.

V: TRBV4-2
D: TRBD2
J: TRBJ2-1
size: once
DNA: TGTGCCAGCAGCCAAGATCGGAGTTCCAGCGGGAGCCCCCATGAGCAGTTCTTC
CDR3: CASSQDRSSSGSPHEQFF

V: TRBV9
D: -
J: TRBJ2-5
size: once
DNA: TGTGCCAGCAGCGTAGGAAGTGAGACCCAGTACTTC
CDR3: CASSVGSETQYF

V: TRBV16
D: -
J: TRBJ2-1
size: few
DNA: TGTGCCAGCAGCCAATTCGGGAACAATGAGCAGTTCTTC
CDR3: CASSQFGNNEQFF

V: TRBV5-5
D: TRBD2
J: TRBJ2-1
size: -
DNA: TGTGCCAGCAGCTTGATCAGCGGGAGGGCCCTAAATGAGCAGTTCTTC
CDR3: CASSLISGRALNEQFF

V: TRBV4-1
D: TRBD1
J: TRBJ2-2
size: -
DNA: TGCGCCAGCAGCTCCGGGACAGAGGACACCGGGGAGCTGTTTTTT
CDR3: CASSSGTEDTGELFF

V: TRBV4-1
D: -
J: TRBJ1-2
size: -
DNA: TGCGCCAGCAGCCAAGATAGTTTTGCCGGGCCAATCTATGGCTACACCTTC
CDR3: CASSQDSFAGPIYGYTF

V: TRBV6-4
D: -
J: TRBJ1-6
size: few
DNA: TGTGCCAGCAGTGACGGACGGGATAATTCACCCCTCCACTTT
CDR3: CASSDGRDNSPLHF

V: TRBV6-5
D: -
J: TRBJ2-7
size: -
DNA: TGTGCCAGCAGGAGGGCAGGGTGGGACGAGCAGTACTTC
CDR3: CASRRAGWDEQYF

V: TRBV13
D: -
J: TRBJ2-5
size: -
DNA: TGTGCCAGCAGCTTTCAAGAGACCCAGTACTTC
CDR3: CASSFQETQYF

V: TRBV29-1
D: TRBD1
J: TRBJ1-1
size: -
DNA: TGCAGCGTTGATCTCGCGGAGGGGGCAGGTGAAGCTTTCTTT
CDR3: CSVDLAEGAGEAFF

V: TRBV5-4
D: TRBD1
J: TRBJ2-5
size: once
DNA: TGTGCCAGCAGCTTGGGACAGGGTGGGCAAGAGACCCAGTACTTC
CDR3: CASSLGQGGQETQYF

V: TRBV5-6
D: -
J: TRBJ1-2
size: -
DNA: TGTGCCAGCAGCCTGGTTTCTTGGAGGGTTGGCTACACCTTC
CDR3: CASSLVSWRVGYTF

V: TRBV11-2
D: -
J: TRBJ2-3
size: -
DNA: TGTGCCAGCAGCTTCGAGGGGGACATATCGGATACGCAGTATTTT
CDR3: CASSFEGDISDTQYF

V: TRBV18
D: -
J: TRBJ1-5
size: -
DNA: TGTGCCAGCTCACACCGACAGCTCAATCAGCCCCAGCATTTT
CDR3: CASSHRQLNQPQHF

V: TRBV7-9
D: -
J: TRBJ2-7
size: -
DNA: TGTGCCAGCAGCCTCGGACAGCATACCTACGAGCAGTACTTC
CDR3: CASSLGQHTYEQYF

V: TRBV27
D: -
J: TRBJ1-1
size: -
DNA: TGTGCCAGCAGTTTATCTTTTTTGTTAGGGAACACTGAAGCTTTCTTT
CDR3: CASSLSFLLGNTEAFF

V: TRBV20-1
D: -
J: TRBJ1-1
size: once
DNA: TGCAGGCACCGGGGTAGGCAGGTGGCTTTCTTT
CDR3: CRHRGRQVAFF

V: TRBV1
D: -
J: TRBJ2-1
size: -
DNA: TGCACCAGCAGCCACCGGCCTAGTTATAACAATGAGCAGTTCTTC
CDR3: CTSSHRPSYNNEQFF

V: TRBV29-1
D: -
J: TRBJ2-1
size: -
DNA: TGCAGCGTTGAAGATACCCCCCCTCTCCGTTCCAATGAGCAGTTCTTC
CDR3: CSVEDTPPLRSNEQFF

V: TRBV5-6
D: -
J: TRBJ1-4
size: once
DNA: TGTGCCAGCAGCCCGGCGGTAGAGAATGAAAAACTGTTTTTT
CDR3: CASSPAVENEKLFF

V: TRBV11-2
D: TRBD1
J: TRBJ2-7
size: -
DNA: TGTGCCAGCAGCTTAGGGACAGGGTTAGGGTCTTACGAGCAGTACTTC
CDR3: CASSLGTGLGSYEQYF

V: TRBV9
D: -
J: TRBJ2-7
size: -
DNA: TGTGCCAGCAGCGTAGCCTTCGGGACTGGCTACGAGCAGTACTTC
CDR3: CASSVAFGTGYEQYF

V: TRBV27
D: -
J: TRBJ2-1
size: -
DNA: TGTGCCAGCAGTTCGACTTTTTACAATGAGCAGTTCTTC
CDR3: CASSSTFYNEQFF

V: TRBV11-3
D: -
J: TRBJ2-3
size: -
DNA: TGTGCCAGCAGCTTAAGAACAGGGCTTAGCACAGATACGCAGTATTTT
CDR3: CASSLRTGLSTDTQYF

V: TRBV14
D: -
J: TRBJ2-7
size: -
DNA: TGTGCCAGCAGCCAAGGCAACGCCTACGAGCAGTACTTC
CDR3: CASSQGNAYEQYF

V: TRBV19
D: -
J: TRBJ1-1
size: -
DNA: TGTGCCAGTAGTCCCACAGCGAACACTGAAGCTTTCTTT
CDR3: CASSPTANTEAFF

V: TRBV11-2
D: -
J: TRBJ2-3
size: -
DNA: TGTGCCAGCAGCTCATGGGGCGATACGCAGTATTTT
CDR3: CASSSWGDTQYF

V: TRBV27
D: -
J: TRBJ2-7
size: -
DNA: TGTGCCAGCAGTTCAGGGTTGGCCGGATACGAGCAGTACTTC
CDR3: CASSSGLAGYEQYF

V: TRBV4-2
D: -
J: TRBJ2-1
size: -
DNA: TGTGCCAGCAGGTCTAGCGACACAAGCTCCTACAATGAGCAGTTCTTC
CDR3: CASRSSDTSSYNEQFF

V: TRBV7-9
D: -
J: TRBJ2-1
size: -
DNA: TGTGCCAGCAGCTGGGACGGTAACTACAATGAGCAGTTCTTC
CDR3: CASSWDGNYNEQFF

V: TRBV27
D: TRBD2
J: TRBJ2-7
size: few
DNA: TGTGCCAGCAGTCAGGCGGGAGGGCTTGCCGAGCAGTACTTC
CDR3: CASSQAGGLAEQYF

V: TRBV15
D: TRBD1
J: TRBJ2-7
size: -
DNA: TGTGCCACCAGCAGAGAACAGGGGGCTTACGAGCAGTACTTC
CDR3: CATSREQGAYEQYF

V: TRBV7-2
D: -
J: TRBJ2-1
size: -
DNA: TGTGCCAGCAGCCCAGAAGGGAGCCCCTACAATGAGCAGTTCTTC
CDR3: CASSPEGSPYNEQFF

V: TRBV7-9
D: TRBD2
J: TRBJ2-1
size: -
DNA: TGTGCCAGCATCCGGTCCGGACTAGCGGGGGCCGCGGGGTTCTTC
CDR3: CASIRSGLAGAAGFF

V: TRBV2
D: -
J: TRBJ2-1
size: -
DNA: TGTGCCAGCAGTGGGGGCCAGGGAGACAATGAGCAGTTCTTC
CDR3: CASSGGQGDNEQFF

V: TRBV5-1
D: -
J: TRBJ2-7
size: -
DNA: TGCGCCAGCAGCTCCACCGGGGGCGAGCAGTACTTC
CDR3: CASSSTGGEQYF

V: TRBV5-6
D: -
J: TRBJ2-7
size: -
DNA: TGTGCCAGCAGCTTGGGACAGGCCCCCTACGAGCAGTACTTC
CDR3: CASSLGQAPYEQYF

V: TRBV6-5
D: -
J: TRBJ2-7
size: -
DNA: TGTGCCAGCAGTCCAGCCACAGTACCCCCGATGGAGCAGTACTTC
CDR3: CASSPATVPPMEQYF

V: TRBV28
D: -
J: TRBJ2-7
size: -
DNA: TGTGCCAGCGGGAGCTCAGAGTACTTC
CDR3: CASGSSEYF

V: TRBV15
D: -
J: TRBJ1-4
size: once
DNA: TGTGCCACCAGCATCGCAGGGGAAGGAGAAAAACTGTTTTTT
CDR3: CATSIAGEGEKLFF

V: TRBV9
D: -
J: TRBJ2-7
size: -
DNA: TGTGCCAGCACTCCGGGACAAAATTCCTACGAGCAGTACTTC
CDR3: CASTPGQNSYEQYF

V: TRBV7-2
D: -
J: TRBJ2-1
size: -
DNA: TGTGCCAGCAGCTTATGGCTGAACTCCTACAATGAGCAGTTCTTC
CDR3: CASSLWLNSYNEQFF

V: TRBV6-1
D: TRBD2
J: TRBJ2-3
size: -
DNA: TGTGCCAGCAGTGAAGCTAGCGGGAGCCCAGATACGCAGTATTTT
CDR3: CASSEASGSPDTQYF

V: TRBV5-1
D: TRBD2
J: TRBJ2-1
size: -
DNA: TGCGCCAGCAGCTCCGGGACTAGCGGGGGTCGCAATGAGCAGTTCTTC
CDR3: CASSSGTSGGRNEQFF

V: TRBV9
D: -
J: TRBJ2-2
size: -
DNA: TGTGCCAGCAGCCTCCCCCCAGTGACCACCGGGGAGCTGTTTTTT
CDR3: CASSLPPVTTGELFF

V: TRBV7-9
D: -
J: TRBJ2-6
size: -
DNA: TGTGCCAGCAGGCGGGACTCTGGGGCCAACGTCCTGACTTTC
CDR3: CASRRDSGANVLTF

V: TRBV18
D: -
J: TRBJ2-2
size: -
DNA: TGTGCCAGCTCACCGCCTTCAGAAAGAGATGCGCTGTTTTTT
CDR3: CASSPPSERDALFF

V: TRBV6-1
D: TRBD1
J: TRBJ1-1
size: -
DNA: TGTGCCAGCAGTGTATCTCGGACAGGGGGCAACACTGAAGCTTTCTTT
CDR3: CASSVSRTGGNTEAFF